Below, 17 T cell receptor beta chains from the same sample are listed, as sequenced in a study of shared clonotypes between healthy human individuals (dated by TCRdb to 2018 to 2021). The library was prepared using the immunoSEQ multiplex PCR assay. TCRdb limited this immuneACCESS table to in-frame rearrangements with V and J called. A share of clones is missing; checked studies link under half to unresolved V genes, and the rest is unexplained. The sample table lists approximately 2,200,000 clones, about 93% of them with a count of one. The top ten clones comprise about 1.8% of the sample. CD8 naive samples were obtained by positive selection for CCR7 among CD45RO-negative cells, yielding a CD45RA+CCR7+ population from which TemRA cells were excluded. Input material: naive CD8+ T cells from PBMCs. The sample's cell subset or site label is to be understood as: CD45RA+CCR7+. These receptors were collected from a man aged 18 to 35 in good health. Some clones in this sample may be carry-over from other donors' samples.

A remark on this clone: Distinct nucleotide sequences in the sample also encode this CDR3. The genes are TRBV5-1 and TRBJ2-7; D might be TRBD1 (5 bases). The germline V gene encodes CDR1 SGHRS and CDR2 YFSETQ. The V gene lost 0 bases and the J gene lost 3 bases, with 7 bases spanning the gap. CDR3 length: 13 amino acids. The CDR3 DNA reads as TGCGCCAGCAGCTTGGGACAGAGCTACGAGCAGTACTTC. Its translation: CASSLGQSYEQYF.

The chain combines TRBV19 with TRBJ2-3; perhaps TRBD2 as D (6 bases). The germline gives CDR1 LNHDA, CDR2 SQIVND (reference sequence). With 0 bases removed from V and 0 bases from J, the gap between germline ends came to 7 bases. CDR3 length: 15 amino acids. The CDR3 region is CASSIEGTSTDTQYF. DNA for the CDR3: TGTGCCAGTAGTATAGAGGGGACTAGCACAGATACGCAGTATTTT.

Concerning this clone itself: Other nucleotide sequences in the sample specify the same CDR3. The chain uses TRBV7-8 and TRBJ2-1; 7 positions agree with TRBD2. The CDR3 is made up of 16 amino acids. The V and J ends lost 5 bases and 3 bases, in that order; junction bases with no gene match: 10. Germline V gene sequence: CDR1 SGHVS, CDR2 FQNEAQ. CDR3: CASSLGPSGFYNEQFF. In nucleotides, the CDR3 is TGTGCCAGCAGCCTGGGGCCTAGCGGATTCTACAATGAGCAGTTCTTC. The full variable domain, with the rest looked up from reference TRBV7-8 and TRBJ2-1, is GAGVSQSPRYKVAKRGQDVALRCDPISGHVSLFWYQQALGQGPEFLTYFQNEAQLDKSGLPSDRFFAERPEGSVSTLKIQRTQQEDSAVYLCASSLGPSGFYNEQFFGPGTRLTVL.

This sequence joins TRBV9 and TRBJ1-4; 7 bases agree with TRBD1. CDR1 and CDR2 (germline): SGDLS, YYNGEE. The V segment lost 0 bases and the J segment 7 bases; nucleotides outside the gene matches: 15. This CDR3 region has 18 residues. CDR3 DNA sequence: TGTGCCAGCAGCGTAGAGACGCTCTGGACAGGAGTAAGTGAAAAACTGTTTTTT. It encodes CASSVETLWTGVSEKLFF.

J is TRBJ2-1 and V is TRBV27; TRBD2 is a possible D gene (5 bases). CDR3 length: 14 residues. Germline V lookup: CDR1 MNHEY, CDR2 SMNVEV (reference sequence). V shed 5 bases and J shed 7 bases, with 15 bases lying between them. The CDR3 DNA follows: TGTGCCAGCAGTACTCTTAGCGACCTTAATGAGCAGTTCTTC. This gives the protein CASSTLSDLNEQFF.

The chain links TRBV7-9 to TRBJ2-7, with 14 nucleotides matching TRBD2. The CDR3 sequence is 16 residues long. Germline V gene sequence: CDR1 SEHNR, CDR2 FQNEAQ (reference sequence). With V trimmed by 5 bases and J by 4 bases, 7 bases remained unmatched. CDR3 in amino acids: CASSHGLAGGAYEQYF. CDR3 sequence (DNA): TGTGCCAGCAGCCACGGACTAGCGGGAGGAGCATACGAGCAGTACTTC.

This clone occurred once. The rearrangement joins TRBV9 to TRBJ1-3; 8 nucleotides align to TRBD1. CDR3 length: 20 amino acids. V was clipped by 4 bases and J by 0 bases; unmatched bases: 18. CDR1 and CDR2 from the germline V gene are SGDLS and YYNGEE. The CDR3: CASSHTRDRMPGGSGNTIYF. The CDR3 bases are TGTGCCAGCAGCCACACTCGGGACAGGATGCCGGGGGGCTCTGGAAACACCATATATTTT.

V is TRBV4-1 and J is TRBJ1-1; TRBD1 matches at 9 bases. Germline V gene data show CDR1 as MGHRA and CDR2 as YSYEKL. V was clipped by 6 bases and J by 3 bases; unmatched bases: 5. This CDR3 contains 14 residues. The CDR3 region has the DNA TGCGCCAGCAGTTACAGGGGGCAGGACACTGAAGCTTTCTTT. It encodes CASSYRGQDTEAFF.

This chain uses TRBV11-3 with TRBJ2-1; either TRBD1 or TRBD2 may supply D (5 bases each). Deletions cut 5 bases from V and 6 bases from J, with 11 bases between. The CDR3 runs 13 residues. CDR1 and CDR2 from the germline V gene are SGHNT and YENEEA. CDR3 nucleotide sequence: TGTGCCAGCAGCGAGGGGAGCCTCAATGAGCAGTTCTTC. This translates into CASSEGSLNEQFF.

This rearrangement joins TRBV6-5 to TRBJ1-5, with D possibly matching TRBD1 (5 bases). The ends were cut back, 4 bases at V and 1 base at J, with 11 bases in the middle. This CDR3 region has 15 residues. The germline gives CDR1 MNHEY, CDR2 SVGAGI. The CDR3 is CASSFGTASNQPQHF. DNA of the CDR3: TGTGCCAGCAGTTTCGGGACGGCCAGCAATCAGCCCCAGCATTTT.

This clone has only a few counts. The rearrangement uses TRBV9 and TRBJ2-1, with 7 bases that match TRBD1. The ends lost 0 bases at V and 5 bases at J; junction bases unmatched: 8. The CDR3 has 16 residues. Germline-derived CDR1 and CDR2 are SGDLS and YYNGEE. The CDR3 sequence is CASSVVGRGINNEQFF. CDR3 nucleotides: TGTGCCAGCAGCGTAGTTGGCAGGGGGATCAACAATGAGCAGTTCTTC. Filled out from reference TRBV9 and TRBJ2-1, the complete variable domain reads DSGVTQTPKHLITATGQRVTLRCSPRSGDLSVYWYQQSLDQGLQFLIQYYNGEERAKGNILERFSAQQFPDLHSELNLSSLELGDSALYFCASSVVGRGINNEQFFGPGTRLTVL.

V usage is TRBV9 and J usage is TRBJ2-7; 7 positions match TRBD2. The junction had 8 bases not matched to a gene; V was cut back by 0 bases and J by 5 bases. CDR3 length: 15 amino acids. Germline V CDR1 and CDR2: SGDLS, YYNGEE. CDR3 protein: CASSVAGGSRHEQYF. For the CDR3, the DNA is TGTGCCAGCAGCGTAGCGGGAGGATCGCGCCACGAGCAGTACTTC.

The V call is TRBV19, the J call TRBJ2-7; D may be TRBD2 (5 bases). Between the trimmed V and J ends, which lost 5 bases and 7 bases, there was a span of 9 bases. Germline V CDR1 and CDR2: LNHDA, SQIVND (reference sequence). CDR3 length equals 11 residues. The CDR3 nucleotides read TGTGCCAGTAGTTCTTCGGGGGAGCAGTACTTC. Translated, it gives CASSSSGEQYF.

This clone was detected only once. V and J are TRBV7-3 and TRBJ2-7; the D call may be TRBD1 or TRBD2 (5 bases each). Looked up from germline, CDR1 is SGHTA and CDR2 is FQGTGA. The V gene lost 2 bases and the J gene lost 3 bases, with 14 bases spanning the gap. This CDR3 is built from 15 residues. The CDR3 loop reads CASSLGRGSGYEQYF. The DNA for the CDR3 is TGTGCCAGCAGCTTAGGTCGGGGCAGTGGCTACGAGCAGTACTTC. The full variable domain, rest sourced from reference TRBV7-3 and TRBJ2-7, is GAGVSQTPSNKVTEKGKYVELRCDPISGHTALYWYRQSLGQGPEFLIYFQGTGAADDSGLPNDRFFAVRPEGSVSTLKIQRTERGDSAVYLCASSLGRGSGYEQYFGPGTRLTVT.

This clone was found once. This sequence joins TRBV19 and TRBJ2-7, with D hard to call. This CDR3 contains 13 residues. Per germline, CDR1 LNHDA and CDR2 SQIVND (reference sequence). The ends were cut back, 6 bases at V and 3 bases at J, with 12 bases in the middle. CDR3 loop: CASSSPPHYEQYF. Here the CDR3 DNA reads TGTGCCAGTAGCAGCCCTCCTCACTACGAGCAGTACTTC. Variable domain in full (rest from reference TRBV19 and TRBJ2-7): DGGITQSPKYLFRKEGQNVTLSCEQNLNHDAMYWYRQDPGQGLRLIYYSQIVNDFQKGDIAEGYSVSREKKESFPLTVTSAQKNPTAFYLCASSSPPHYEQYFGPGTRLTVT.

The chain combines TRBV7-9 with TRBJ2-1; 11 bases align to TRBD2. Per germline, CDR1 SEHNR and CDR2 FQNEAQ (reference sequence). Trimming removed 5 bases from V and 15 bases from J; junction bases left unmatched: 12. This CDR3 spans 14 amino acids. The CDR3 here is CASSALETSGNWFF. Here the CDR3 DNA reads TGTGCCAGCAGCGCACTCGAGACTAGCGGGAATTGGTTCTTC. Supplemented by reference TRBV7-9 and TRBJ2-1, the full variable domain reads DTGVSQNPRHKITKRGQNVTFRCDPISEHNRLYWYRQTLGQGPEFLTYFQNEAQLEKSRLLSDRFSAERPKGSFSTLEIQRTEQGDSAMYLCASSALETSGNWFFGPGTRLTVL.

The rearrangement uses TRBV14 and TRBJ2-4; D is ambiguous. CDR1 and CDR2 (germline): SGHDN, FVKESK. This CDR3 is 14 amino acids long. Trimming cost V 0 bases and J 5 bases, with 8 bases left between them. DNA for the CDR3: TGTGCCAGCAGCCAAGATTTTGATGAAAACATTCAGTACTTC. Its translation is CASSQDFDENIQYF.